Below, 24 T cell receptor beta chains from the same sample are listed, as sequenced in a study of blood T cell repertoires in COVID-19. Profiling relied on immunoSEQ multiplex PCR, and the TCRdb table lists in-frame clones only, not all of them. The sample has under 300,000 clones; roughly 86% are singletons. Sequencing input: PBMCs or T cells enriched from blood (not recorded which). Receptors were obtained from a woman aged 40 to 50 with acute COVID-19.

The V gene is TRBV4-2, the J gene TRBJ2-1, with TRBD2 matching 11 bases. Per germline, CDR1 LGHNA and CDR2 YNFKEQ. The CDR3 covers 18 residues. V lost 1 base to trimming and J lost 6 bases; unmatched junction nucleotides: 11. The CDR3 sequence is CASSQGLSGRVGLNEQFF. The CDR3 nucleotides read TGTGCCAGCAGCCAAGGTCTTAGCGGGAGGGTAGGGCTCAATGAGCAGTTCTTC.

This clone was counted ten times or more. This chain links TRBV25-1 with TRBJ1-4; D possibly corresponds to TRBD1 (6 bases). The V gene's germline CDR1 is MGHDK and CDR2 SYGVNS. The V and J ends lost 5 bases and 0 bases respectively, with 13 bases between them. The length of the CDR3 is 16 residues. In DNA form, the CDR3 reads TGTGCCAGCAGTCCCCCCCGGACAGCAACTAATGAAAAACTGTTTTTT. It codes for CASSPPRTATNEKLFF. The full variable domain, its missing parts supplied by reference TRBV25-1 and TRBJ1-4, is EADIYQTPRYLVIGTGKKITLECSQTMGHDKMYWYQQDPGMELHLIHYSYGVNSTEKGDLSSESTVSRIRTEHFPLTLESARPSHTSQYLCASSPPRTATNEKLFFGSGTQLSVL.

V gene TRBV5-4 combines with J gene TRBJ1-2, with 10 bases matching TRBD1. This CDR3 has 16 residues. The ends lost 1 base at V and 2 bases at J; junction bases unmatched: 5. CDR1 and CDR2 (germline): SGHNT, YYREEE (reference sequence). CDR3 loop: CASSLLGQGQNYGYTF. The CDR3 region has the DNA TGTGCCAGCAGCTTGTTGGGACAGGGGCAGAACTATGGCTACACCTTC.

The J gene is TRBJ1-5, the V gene TRBV19, with 8 nucleotides matching TRBD1. The CDR3 consists of 18 residues. Germline V CDR1 and CDR2: LNHDA, SQIVND (reference sequence). J lost 2 bases, V lost 1 base, and 10 bases had no gene match. The CDR3 DNA reads TGTGCCAGTAGTATAGGTCCCGGACAGGGACTGGGCAATCAGCCCCAGCATTTT. It is translated as CASSIGPGQGLGNQPQHF.

This clone showed up just a few times. The chain has TRBV6-2 or TRBV6-3 and TRBJ2-7, with a tentative D call TRBD2 (6 bases). CDR3 length: 13 residues. Trimming pared 4 bases from V and 3 bases from J, leaving 10 bases between. CDR1 and CDR2 from the germline V gene are MNHEY and SVGEGT. The CDR3 region is CASSSVSGYEQYF. The CDR3 nucleotides are TGTGCCAGCAGTTCAGTTAGCGGCTACGAGCAGTACTTC.

This clone occurred a few times. The CDR3 reads CASSRNMNTEAFF. CDR3 sequence (DNA): TGTGCCAGCAGCCGTAATATGAACACTGAAGCTTTCTTT. The chain employs TRBV3-1 (or the pseudogene TRBV3-2) and TRBJ1-1; no clear D. This CDR3 is built from 13 residues. V was shortened by 4 bases and J by 0 bases, with 6 bases between the two germline ends. Germline CDR1 is LGHDT and CDR2 is YNNKEL (reference sequence).

V and J are TRBV6-5 and TRBJ2-2; D ambiguous. The CDR3 covers 14 residues. Trimming removed 7 bases at V and 1 base at J, with 10 bases between. CDR1 is MNHEY and CDR2 is SVGAGI in the germline V gene. CDR3 protein: CASTRGGNTGELFF. DNA of the CDR3: TGTGCCAGCACCAGAGGCGGGAACACCGGGGAGCTGTTTTTT.

The chain's CDR3 is CAWSRSGAGANVLTF. The CDR3 DNA is TGTGCCTGGTCCCGATCAGGGGCTGGGGCCAACGTCCTGACTTTC. The J gene is TRBJ2-6, the V gene TRBV30, with a weak D call TRBD1 (6 bases). V was cut by 5 bases and J by 2 bases, with 13 bases left in between. The CDR3 is made up of 15 amino acids. Germline V gene sequence: CDR1 GTSNPN, CDR2 SVGIG (reference sequence).

This sequence joins TRBV4-2 and TRBJ1-2, with D uncertain. The V and J ends lost 0 bases and 10 bases respectively, with 9 bases between them. From germline, CDR1 is LGHNA and CDR2 YNFKEQ. This CDR3 is 12 amino acids long. CDR3 residues: CASSQDPRNYTF. In nucleotides, the CDR3 is TGTGCCAGCAGCCAAGATCCCAGGAACTACACCTTC.

This chain links TRBV6-5 with TRBJ1-2; 9 positions agree with TRBD1. This CDR3 contains 15 residues. Germline V lookup: CDR1 MNHEY, CDR2 SVGAGI. V gave up 1 base and J gave up 1 base; unmatched junction bases: 1. The chain's CDR3 is CASSYLGQGNYGYTF. The CDR3, as DNA: TGTGCCAGCAGTTACTTGGGACAGGGTAACTATGGCTACACCTTC.

The table lists this clone with a few counts. V usage is TRBV19 and J usage is TRBJ1-5; maybe TRBD1 (5 bases). CDR1 LNHDA and CDR2 SQIVND come from the germline V gene (reference sequence). V lost 1 base and J 2 bases, leaving 15 bases between the germline ends. The CDR3 contains 17 residues. CDR3 DNA sequence: TGTGCCAGTAGTATAGTCCCTCGGCGGGGGGGCAATCAGCCCCAGCATTTT. It translates to CASSIVPRRGGNQPQHF.

The rearrangement links TRBV7-9 to TRBJ2-2, with D unresolved. CDR3 length: 19 residues. Trimming removed 2 bases at V and 2 bases at J, with 21 bases between. Germline CDR1 SEHNR, CDR2 FQNEAQ (reference sequence). CDR3 DNA: TGTGCCAGCAGCTTAAGCTCGGCTAGACTTTATCCCAACACCGGGGAGCTGTTTTTT. Protein product: CASSLSSARLYPNTGELFF.

V usage is TRBV19 and J usage is TRBJ1-5; 10 bases match TRBD1. Trimming removed 6 bases from V and 2 bases from J; junction bases left unmatched: 4. The germline gives CDR1 LNHDA, CDR2 SQIVND (reference sequence). This CDR3 comprises 15 residues. The CDR3 nucleotides are TGTGCCAGTAGGGAGACAGGGGGCGGCAATCAGCCCCAGCATTTT. Translated, it gives CASRETGGGNQPQHF.

The chain uses TRBV5-1 and TRBJ2-1; 16 positions agree with TRBD2. Looked up from germline, CDR1 is SGHRS and CDR2 is YFSETQ. The CDR3 loop spans 16 amino acids. V lost 4 bases to trimming and J lost 8 bases; unmatched junction nucleotides: 6. In nucleotides, the CDR3 is TGCGCCAGCAGCAAAGAAGGGACTAGCGGGAGGGATGAGCAGTTCTTC. Translation gives CASSKEGTSGRDEQFF.

The table lists this clone with a few counts. The CDR3 coding sequence is TGTGCCAGCAGCGTAGGTCTCGGGGGACCTAATGAAAAACTGTTTTTT. It specifies CASSVGLGGPNEKLFF. The chain is built from TRBV9 and TRBJ1-4; TRBD1 is a possible D gene (5 bases). V was clipped by 0 bases and J by 3 bases, with 12 bases between them. This CDR3 comprises 16 residues. CDR1 and CDR2 from the germline V gene are SGDLS and YYNGEE.

This rearrangement joins TRBV10-3 to TRBJ2-3, with D uncertain. Trimming left V 10 bases short and J 2 bases short, with 10 bases between. This CDR3 is 12 amino acids long. Germline V gene lookup returns CDR1 ENHRY and CDR2 SYGVKD. As DNA, the CDR3 is TGTGCCACCCATGGAGACACAGATACGCAGTATTTT. Translation: CATHGDTDTQYF.

This sequence joins TRBV7-9 and TRBJ1-5; D gene ambiguous. Germline values: CDR1 SEHNR, CDR2 FQNEAQ (reference sequence). V lost 1 base and J lost 0, with 7 bases in between. The CDR3 runs 15 residues. In DNA, the CDR3 is TGTGCCAGCAGCTTAGGACACGATAGCAATCAGCCCCAGCATTTT. Residues: CASSLGHDSNQPQHF.

V gene TRBV18 combines with J gene TRBJ1-2, with a possible D match to TRBD1 (5 bases). The CDR3 runs 16 residues. V was shortened by 2 bases and J by 5 bases, with 18 bases between the two germline ends. Germline V gene data show CDR1 as KGHSH and CDR2 as LQKENI. The DNA of the CDR3 is TGTGCCAGCTCACCAAACACCGACAGAGTAGGGTATGGCTACACCTTC. It encodes CASSPNTDRVGYGYTF.

The chain couples TRBV28 to TRBJ1-5, with TRBD1 identical over 8 bases. This CDR3 comprises 15 residues. Looked up from germline, CDR1 is MDHEN and CDR2 is SYDVKM. The V gene end was trimmed by 5 bases and the J gene end by 6 bases; junction bases not matched to a gene: 9. The DNA for the CDR3 is TGTGCCAGCAGTCAGGAACAGGGGGAGGGTCAGCCCCAGCATTTT. Encoded protein: CASSQEQGEGQPQHF.

A few counts support this clone. The V call is TRBV7-9, the J call TRBJ2-7, with D perhaps matching TRBD1 (6 bases). Germline V gives CDR1 SEHNR, CDR2 FQNEAQ (reference sequence). The CDR3 is made up of 14 amino acids. The germline V and J ends were trimmed by 7 bases and 0 bases, with 13 bases remaining between them. The CDR3 bases are TGTGCCAGCACCCTAACGGACAGCTCCTACGAGCAGTACTTC. Encoded protein: CASTLTDSSYEQYF.

The genes are TRBV5-4 and TRBJ2-5, with D possibly being TRBD2 (5 bases). In germline, CDR1 is SGHNT, CDR2 YYREEE (reference sequence). Trimming removed 4 bases at V and 5 bases at J, with 18 bases between. There are 15 residues in the CDR3. CDR3 loop: CASSADLLSEETQYF. CDR3 in DNA: TGTGCCAGCAGCGCGGACTTACTCTCGGAGGAGACCCAGTACTTC.

The rearrangement uses TRBV9 and TRBJ2-3; tentatively, D is TRBD1 (6 bases). This CDR3 comprises 14 residues. Trimming shortened V by 3 bases and J by 5 bases, and 13 bases separated the two germline ends. The V gene's germline CDR1 is SGDLS and CDR2 YYNGEE. The CDR3 region has the DNA TGTGCCAGCAGCGCAACAGGGTCGGTAGATACGCAGTATTTT. It specifies CASSATGSVDTQYF.

This clone has only one observation. The chain uses TRBV6-5 and TRBJ2-2, with D possibly TRBD2 on 6 matching bases. CDR3 size: 13 residues. Deletions cut 2 bases from V and 7 bases from J, with 8 bases between. Germline-derived CDR1 and CDR2 are MNHEY and SVGAGI. The CDR3 nucleotides are TGTGCCAGCAGTTACGGGCGGGACGGGGAGCTGTTTTTT. It specifies CASSYGRDGELFF.

This chain links TRBV4-2 with TRBJ2-1, with 10 bases that match TRBD2. The CDR3 length is 14 residues. V gave up 2 bases and J gave up 10 bases; unmatched junction bases: 5. The germline CDR1 and CDR2 sequences are LGHNA and YNFKEQ. CDR3 sequence: CASSQRAGGGEQFF. CDR3 in DNA: TGTGCCAGCAGCCAACGAGCGGGAGGGGGGGAGCAGTTCTTC.